This T cell receptor (beta chain) is drawn from a study of T-cell memory formation after mild COVID-19. TCRdb reprocessed the 5' RACE reads via MiXCR and lists one record per CDR3 protein. The sample carries about 150,000 distinct CDR3 sequences, around a third recorded once. The TCR originated in an adult woman who had mild COVID-19 (a few samples of this study predate the infection). Cell type and time point are not known. Sequencing was carried out using PBMCs or a T cell subset sorted from them (not recorded which).

CDR3 nucleotide sequence: TGCAGTGCTAGAGAGGGAGGTTCCACCGGGGAGCTGTTTTTT. As protein: CSAREGGSTGELFF. The V call is TRBV20-1, the J call TRBJ2-2; a possible D gene is TRBD2 (6 bases). The CDR3 consists of 14 residues. CDR1 is DFQATT, CDR2 SNEGSKA, per germline (reference sequence). Trimming stripped 0 bases from V and 4 bases from J, with 9 bases between.